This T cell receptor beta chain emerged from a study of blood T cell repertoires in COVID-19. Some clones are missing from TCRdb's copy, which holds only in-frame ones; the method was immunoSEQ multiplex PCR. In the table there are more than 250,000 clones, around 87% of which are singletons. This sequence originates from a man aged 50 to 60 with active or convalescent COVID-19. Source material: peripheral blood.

CDR3 nucleotide sequence: TGTGCCAGCAGTCTAGCGGGTATCACAGATACGCAGTATTTT. This translates into CASSLAGITDTQYF. The J gene is TRBJ2-3, the V gene TRBV6-5, with 8 bases lining up with TRBD2. The germline V gene encodes CDR1 MNHEY and CDR2 SVGAGI. The CDR3 extends over 14 amino acids. The V segment lost 5 bases and the J segment 2 bases; nucleotides outside the gene matches: 3.